This T cell receptor beta chain was captured in a study of blood T cell repertoires in COVID-19 (dated by TCRdb to 2018 to 2021). In terms of the full investigation: The collaborator samples originated in the United States, Italy and Spain and spanned the acute and convalescent phases of COVID-19. The repertoires were released in a freely available public database meant as a resource for research on the immune response to SARS-CoV-2. Sample metadata almost always included a de-identified subject ID, COVID-19 status, age in years and sex. Samples came from the ongoing ImmuneRACE study (first 160 participants) plus 1,254 subjects from 6 global collaborators. The material from the prospective study consisted of cDNA or gDNA derived from T cells, B-cell-depleted T cells, or PBMCs. The dataset comprised deeply sampled blood TCRbeta repertoires from subjects exposed to, actively infected with, or recovered from COVID-19. HLA class I and class II types, where available, came from metadata supplied by the sample provider rather than from assay-based typing.

Collaborating institutions collected whole blood in K2EDTA tubes following their own protocols. For TCRbeta analysis, collaborator samples were shipped as frozen whole blood, as isolated PBMCs, or as DNA extracted from either sample type. The paper as a whole reports these results and caveats: The amount of clinical and demographic metadata varied by source and participant and was provided uncurated.

TCRbeta CDR3 regions were amplified from genomic DNA using the immunoSEQ Assay, a bias-controlled multiplex PCR. Regarding the original processing steps: Within the assay, amplification of reference gene primers was used to estimate how many nucleated cells each sample contained. To quantify the absolute abundance of each unique TCRbeta CDR3 rearrangement, sequence reads were collapsed and filtered. For each sample, productive Simpson clonality was calculated as the square root of Simpson's diversity index over productive rearrangements. The table comes from immuneACCESS by way of TCRdb, which keeps in-frame sequences with V and J called. Part of the clones is missing from these tables; in studies checked, under half for an unresolved V gene and the rest for unknown reasons. Clonal size and the V and J genes are those of that table, whereas D and trimming came from the DNA. For this sample the table gives roughly 52,000 clones, of which 70% to 90% were detected only once. Approximately 12% of the sample lies in the top ten.

In the germline V gene, CDR1 corresponds to ENHRY and CDR2 to SYGVKD. At the junction V is shortened by 3 bases and J by 4 bases, with 9 bases in between. The CDR3 goes from the cysteine to the phenylalanine over 13 residues. The kept DNA is CDR3 alone, 39 bases in frame from the first base. As for this clone: What this receptor recognizes is not known. Per-nucleotide qualities are absent, and no much larger clonotype sits a single base away.

The source is a human donor in a cohort sampled during active COVID-19. Recombination linked TRBV10-3 to TRBJ1-2; TRBD1 is a weak D gene call, 6 bases matching. Sequenced: peripheral blood. In nucleotides, the sequence is TGTGCCATCAGTGAAGGCAGGGGCTATGGCTACACCTTC. Its protein is CAISEGRGYGYTF.